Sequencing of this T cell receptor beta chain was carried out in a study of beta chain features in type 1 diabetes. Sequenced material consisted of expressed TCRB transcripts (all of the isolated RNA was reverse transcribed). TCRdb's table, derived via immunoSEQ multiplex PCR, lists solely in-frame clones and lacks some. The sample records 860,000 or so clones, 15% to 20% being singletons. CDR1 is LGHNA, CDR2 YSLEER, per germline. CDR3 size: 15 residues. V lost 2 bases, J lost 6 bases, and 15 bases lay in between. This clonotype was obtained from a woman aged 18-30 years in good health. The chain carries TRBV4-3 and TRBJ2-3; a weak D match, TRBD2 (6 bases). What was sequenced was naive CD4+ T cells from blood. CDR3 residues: CASSQLREEGDTQYF. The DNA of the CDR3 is TGCGCCAGCAGCCAACTGCGGGAAGAGGGGGATACGCAGTATTTT.